This T cell receptor beta chain was obtained from a study of cytomegalovirus exposure and HLA in healthy donors. The PCR ran on 60 Vbeta and 13 Jbeta primers. Produced via immunoSEQ multiplex PCR; TCRdb's table is partial and in-frame only. The table records some 170,000 clones, roughly 79% of them present only once. The table lists this clone with a few counts. Material for sequencing was PBMCs. This TCR was recovered from a man in his forties in good health and CMV-seropositive.

The CDR3 bases are TGTGCCAGCAGCTTATCGAAACGGGGGGACTACAATGAGCAGTTCTTC. Its translation is CASSLSKRGDYNEQFF. The rearrangement uses TRBV7-2 and TRBJ2-1, with 7 bases identical to TRBD2. Losses at the gene ends were 2 bases for V and 3 bases for J; bases not matched to a gene: 7. This CDR3 region has 16 residues. Germline CDR1 is SGHTA and CDR2 is FQGNSA.